Here is one TCR beta chain with its context. Its antigen is not known. These data belong to a study of cytomegalovirus exposure and HLA in healthy donors. Study summary: Roughly 80 million unique TCRs from HLA-typed donors made up an early data release. Notes on the study in general: In an earlier analysis, about 87% or about 30%: the productive usage of most TCR beta V segments. Rare sequences made up most TCRs, while some public TCRs were found in many donors.

CDR1 and CDR2 from the germline V gene are WNHNN and SYGVQD (reference sequence). CDR3 size: 13 residues. The V and J ends lost 6 bases and 6 bases respectively, with 14 bases between them. 60 Vbeta and 13 Jbeta primers were used in PCR. Libraries were prepared by immunoSEQ multiplex PCR; TCRdb keeps only in-frame clonotypes and omits some of them. The data show under 200,000 clones, roughly three quarters seen once. The V and J genes are TRBV10-1 and TRBJ1-1; a weak D match, TRBD1 (6 bases). What was sequenced was PBMCs. The TCR was taken from a woman in her forties or fifties in good health and CMV-seropositive. This CDR3 reads CASSERGMSEAFF. CDR3 coding DNA: TGCGCCAGCAGCGAAAGGGGGATGTCTGAAGCTTTCTTT.